What follows is one T cell receptor beta chain and its context. What it binds is unknown. PCR amplification relied on 60 Vbeta primers (plus 13 Jbeta primers). Measured with immunoSEQ multiplex PCR; TCRdb has only the in-frame clones, and not every one. Among around 55,000 clones, about 76% were seen once, and the ten largest hold approximately 2.3%. The data were taken from a study of cytomegalovirus exposure and HLA in healthy donors. General observations from the study: Certain indistinguishable V segments, among them TRBV6-2 and TRBV6-3, were excluded. One variant, a missense change in DCLRE1C, was linked in a later analysis to TCR beta V- and J-gene trimming.

The ends were cut back, 2 bases at V and 5 bases at J, with 6 bases in the middle. Per germline, CDR1 MNHEY and CDR2 SMNVEV (reference sequence). This CDR3 region has 13 residues. The V and J genes are TRBV27 and TRBJ2-2; no clear D gene. The material sequenced was PBMCs. This clonotype originated in a female donor in good health and CMV-seronegative. The CDR3: CASSLTNTGELFF. The DNA for the CDR3 is TGTGCCAGCAGTTTAACTAATACCGGGGAGCTGTTTTTT.